The rows below give T cell receptor beta chains drawn from one sample of a study of shared clonotypes between healthy human individuals. Repertoires were generated with immunoSEQ multiplex PCR, while TCRdb's copy carries only in-frame clones and drops some. Of more than 2 million clones listed, around 93% were seen once; the top ten hold 1.5% to 2%. The sample consisted of naive CD8+ T cells from PBMCs. These receptors all come from a man between 18 and 29 years old in good health. Some clones in this sample may be carry-over from other donors' samples. Both conserved end residues are part of each CDR3. Each record gives: J gene, V gene, D gene, clone size, CDR3 length, CDR3 protein, CDR3 DNA. The D gene is left open where the match is weak. A clone size is listed for some rows: how often the clone was seen (once, few, many), or a class if it is expanded.

>TRBJ2-7|TRBV2|TRBD2|-|17
CASSEYGLAGGLYEQYF
TGTGCCAGCAGTGAGTATGGGCTAGCGGGCGGATTGTACGAGCAGTACTTC
>TRBJ2-7|TRBV6-1|-|-|13
CASSALVFFEQYF
TGTGCCAGCAGTGCACTAGTTTTTTTCGAGCAGTACTTC
>TRBJ2-3|TRBV15|-|-|18
CATSSQPLGENPTDTQYF
TGTGCCACCAGCAGCCAGCCCTTAGGCGAAAACCCCACAGATACGCAGTATTTT
>TRBJ2-5|TRBV30|TRBD2|-|16
CAWSLRAGVSGSPKYF
TGTGCCTGGAGCCTAAGGGCGGGAGTATCGGGATCCCCAAAATACTTC
>TRBJ2-5|TRBV19|TRBD1|-|14
CASSRTGGQETQYF
TGTGCCAGTAGTAGGACAGGGGGCCAAGAGACCCAGTACTTC
>TRBJ2-2|TRBV27|TRBD2|-|16
CASSRLAGDLTGELFF
TGTGCCAGCAGTCGTCTAGCGGGAGATTTAACCGGGGAGCTGTTTTTT
>TRBJ2-7|TRBV13|-|-|13
CASSLGEGDEQYF
TGTGCCAGCAGCTTAGGGGAGGGGGACGAGCAGTACTTC
>TRBJ2-7|TRBV14|-|-|15
CASSQESSDTYEQYF
TGTGCCAGCAGCCAAGAGTCTAGCGATACCTACGAGCAGTACTTC
>TRBJ1-2|TRBV9|-|-|16
CASSVTFEEAAYGYTF
TGTGCCAGCAGCGTGACATTTGAGGAGGCGGCCTATGGCTACACCTTC
>TRBJ1-1|TRBV6-1|-|-|15
CASSRDTGSNTEAFF
TGTGCCAGCAGTCGGGACACGGGTTCGAACACTGAAGCTTTCTTT
>TRBJ2-2|TRBV21-1|-|-|18
CASSKCLHGVENTGELFF
TGTGCCAGCAGCAAGTGTCTACATGGGGTTGAAAACACCGGGGAGCTGTTTTTT
>TRBJ2-7|TRBV27|-|-|16
CASSPDRGLYFYEQYF
TGTGCCAGCAGTCCTGACAGAGGTCTCTACTTCTACGAGCAGTACTTC
>TRBJ2-7|TRBV27|TRBD2|-|15
CASSSRLAGSPEQYF
TGTGCCAGCAGTTCCCGACTAGCAGGTAGTCCCGAGCAGTACTTC
>TRBJ2-1|TRBV27|-|-|14
CASQTGLAYNEQFF
TGTGCCAGTCAAACGGGGCTAGCCTACAATGAGCAGTTCTTC
>TRBJ2-1|TRBV27|TRBD2|-|15
CASSFSAGGNNEQFF
TGTGCCAGCAGTTTCTCGGCGGGGGGAAACAATGAGCAGTTCTTC
>TRBJ2-7|TRBV15|-|-|15
CATSSRPTRGGEQYF
TGTGCCACCAGCAGTCGACCAACCCGGGGCGGCGAGCAGTACTTC
>TRBJ1-1|TRBV10-2|-|-|13
CASRQGGGTEAFF
TGCGCCAGCAGACAGGGAGGTGGGACTGAAGCTTTCTTT
>TRBJ2-7|TRBV2|TRBD2|-|17
CASSEALGLAGKSEQYF
TGTGCCAGCAGTGAAGCGCTCGGACTAGCGGGAAAGAGCGAGCAGTACTTC
>TRBJ2-7|TRBV5-1|-|once|15
CASSASRSPFYEQYF
TGCGCCAGCAGCGCCTCTCGCAGCCCCTTCTACGAGCAGTACTTC
>TRBJ2-5|TRBV28|-|once|12
CASSPLQATQYF
TGTGCCAGCAGTCCCCTACAAGCGACCCAGTACTTC
>TRBJ1-1|TRBV19|-|-|15
CASTPVGLMNTEAFF
TGTGCCAGTACCCCCGTGGGGCTTATGAACACTGAAGCTTTCTTT
>TRBJ2-7|TRBV28|-|-|12
CASSLSPYEQYF
TGTGCCAGCAGTTTATCACCCTACGAGCAGTACTTC
>TRBJ2-1|TRBV9|TRBD2|-|15
CASSVGLVVGYEQFF
TGTGCCAGCAGCGTGGGACTAGTGGTGGGCTATGAGCAGTTCTTC
>TRBJ1-2|TRBV14|-|-|13
CASSQEPGNGYTF
TGTGCCAGCAGCCAAGAACCGGGGAATGGCTACACCTTC
>TRBJ2-5|TRBV29-1|-|-|11
CSVDRVKTQYF
TGCAGCGTTGACAGGGTGAAGACCCAGTACTTC
>TRBJ2-1|TRBV2|-|-|13
CASTTGTYNEQFF
TGTGCCAGCACCACGGGGACCTACAATGAGCAGTTCTTC
>TRBJ1-2|TRBV14|-|-|14
CASSQETAHYGYTF
TGTGCCAGCAGCCAAGAGACAGCCCACTATGGCTACACCTTC